These T cell receptor beta chains were read from a single sample in a study of blood T cell repertoires in COVID-19. Produced via immunoSEQ multiplex PCR; TCRdb's table is partial and in-frame only. The sample contains about 230,000 clones, about 83% of which appear only once. Sequencing was carried out using peripheral blood. The source is a man between 35 and 55 years old with active or convalescent COVID-19. Both conserved end residues are part of each CDR3. A D gene is named only where the DNA matches it firmly. Not every row has a clone size; where given, it reads once, few, many or a size class.

d_call j_call clone_size v_call cdr3_aa cdr3_nt
. TRBJ2-3 . TRBV5-1 CASRAVSTPRDTQYF TGCGCCAGCAGGGCGGTATCCACCCCGCGAGATACGCAGTATTTT
. TRBJ2-7 . TRBV27 CASSLSRGAGSSYEQYF TGTGCCAGCAGTTTATCGCGCGGGGCGGGAAGCTCCTACGAGCAGTACTTC
. TRBJ2-7 . TRBV4-3 CASSQDLAGRGYEQYF TGCGCCAGCAGCCAAGATCTGGCAGGGAGGGGGTACGAGCAGTACTTC
TRBD1 TRBJ2-7 . TRBV2 CASSEVRDRGSEQYF TGTGCCAGCAGTGAGGTCCGGGACAGGGGCAGCGAGCAGTACTTC
TRBD2 TRBJ2-7 . TRBV19 CASSARTSGNNEQYF TGTGCCAGTAGTGCTCGGACTAGCGGGAACAACGAGCAGTACTTC
TRBD2 TRBJ2-7 . TRBV4-1 CASSQDRGGFSYEQYF TGCGCCAGCAGCCAAGATCGGGGGGGGTTCTCCTACGAGCAGTACTTC
. TRBJ2-7 few TRBV3-1/TRBV3-2 CASSLGRGGTIYEQYF TGTGCCAGCAGCCTCGGGCGGGGCGGGACGATCTACGAGCAGTACTTC
TRBD1 TRBJ2-5 . TRBV5-8 CASSLYGQGGSQETQYF TGTGCCAGCAGCCTCTACGGACAGGGAGGTAGCCAAGAGACCCAGTACTTC
TRBD1 TRBJ1-5 . TRBV2 CASRGQAGVGPQHF TGTGCCAGCAGGGGACAGGCGGGTGTGGGGCCCCAGCATTTT
. TRBJ2-1 . TRBV5-1 CASSRTTSSVNEQFF TGCGCCAGCAGCCGGACTACATCGTCTGTTAATGAGCAGTTCTTC
. TRBJ1-6 . TRBV6-5 CASRVLDYSPLHF TGTGCCAGCAGGGTCTTGGACTATTCACCCCTCCACTTT
. TRBJ1-2 few TRBV27 CASSPTGPRYGYTF TGTGCCAGCAGTCCAACAGGGCCCCGGTATGGCTACACCTTC
TRBD1 TRBJ1-5 . TRBV4-1 CASSQPDRGGNQPQHF TGCGCCAGCAGCCAACCTGACAGGGGTGGCAATCAGCCCCAGCATTTT
TRBD2 TRBJ2-2 once TRBV10-3 CAAGTSGNTGELFF TGTGCCGCGGGGACTAGCGGGAACACCGGGGAGCTGTTTTTT
. TRBJ1-1 . TRBV7-9 CASSPQGGTEAFF TGTGCCAGCAGCCCACAGGGAGGGACTGAAGCTTTCTTT
TRBD2 TRBJ2-3 . TRBV10-3 CAIRGTSGPNRSGSTDTQYF TGTGCCATCAGGGGGACTAGCGGTCCTAACAGATCGGGAAGCACAGATACGCAGTATTTT
. TRBJ2-7 . TRBV7-9 CASSPTGPSSYEQYF TGTGCCAGCAGCCCCACAGGGCCGAGCTCCTACGAGCAGTACTTC
. TRBJ1-5 . TRBV30 CAWSRGADQPQHF TGTGCCTGGAGTCGGGGTGCCGATCAGCCCCAGCATTTT
. TRBJ1-1 . TRBV29-1 CSVAGRLNTEAFF TGCAGCGTTGCAGGGAGGTTGAACACTGAAGCTTTCTTT
. TRBJ1-3 . TRBV19 CAIKAQGKLGNTIYF TGTGCCATCAAGGCCCAGGGGAAATTAGGAAACACCATATATTTT
TRBD1 TRBJ1-2 . TRBV7-2 CASSSGPGTGRYDYGYTF TGTGCCAGCAGCTCAGGCCCCGGGACAGGGAGGTACGACTATGGCTACACCTTC